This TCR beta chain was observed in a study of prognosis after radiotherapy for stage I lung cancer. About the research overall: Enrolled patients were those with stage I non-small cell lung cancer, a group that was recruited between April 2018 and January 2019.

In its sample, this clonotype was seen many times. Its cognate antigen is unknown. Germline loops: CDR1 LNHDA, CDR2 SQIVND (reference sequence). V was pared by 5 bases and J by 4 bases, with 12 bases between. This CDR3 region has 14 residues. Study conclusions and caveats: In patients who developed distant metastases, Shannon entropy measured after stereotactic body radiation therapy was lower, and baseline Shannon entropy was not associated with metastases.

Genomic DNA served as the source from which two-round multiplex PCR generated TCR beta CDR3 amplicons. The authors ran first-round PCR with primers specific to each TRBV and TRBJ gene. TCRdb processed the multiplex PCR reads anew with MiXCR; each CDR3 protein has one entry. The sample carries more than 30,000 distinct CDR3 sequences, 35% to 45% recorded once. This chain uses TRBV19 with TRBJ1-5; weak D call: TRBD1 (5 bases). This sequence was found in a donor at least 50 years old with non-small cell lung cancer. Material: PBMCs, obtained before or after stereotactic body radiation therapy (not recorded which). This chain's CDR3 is CASSAEGRNQPQHF. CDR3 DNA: TGTGCCAGTAGTGCCGAGGGGCGGAATCAGCCCCAGCATTTT.